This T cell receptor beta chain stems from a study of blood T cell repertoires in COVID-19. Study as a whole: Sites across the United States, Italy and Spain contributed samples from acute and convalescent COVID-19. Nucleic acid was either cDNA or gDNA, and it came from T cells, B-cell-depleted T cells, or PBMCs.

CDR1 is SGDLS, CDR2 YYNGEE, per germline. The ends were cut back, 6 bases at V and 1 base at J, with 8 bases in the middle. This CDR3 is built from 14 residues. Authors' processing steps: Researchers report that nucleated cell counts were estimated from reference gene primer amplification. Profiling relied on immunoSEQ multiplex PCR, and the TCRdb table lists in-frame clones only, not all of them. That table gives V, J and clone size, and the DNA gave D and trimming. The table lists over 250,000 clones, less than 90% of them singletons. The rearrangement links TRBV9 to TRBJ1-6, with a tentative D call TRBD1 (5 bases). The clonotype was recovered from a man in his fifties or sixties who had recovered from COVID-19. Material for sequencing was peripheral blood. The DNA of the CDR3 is TGTGCCAGCAAAGCAGGGTCCTATAATTCACCCCTCCACTTT. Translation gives CASKAGSYNSPLHF.